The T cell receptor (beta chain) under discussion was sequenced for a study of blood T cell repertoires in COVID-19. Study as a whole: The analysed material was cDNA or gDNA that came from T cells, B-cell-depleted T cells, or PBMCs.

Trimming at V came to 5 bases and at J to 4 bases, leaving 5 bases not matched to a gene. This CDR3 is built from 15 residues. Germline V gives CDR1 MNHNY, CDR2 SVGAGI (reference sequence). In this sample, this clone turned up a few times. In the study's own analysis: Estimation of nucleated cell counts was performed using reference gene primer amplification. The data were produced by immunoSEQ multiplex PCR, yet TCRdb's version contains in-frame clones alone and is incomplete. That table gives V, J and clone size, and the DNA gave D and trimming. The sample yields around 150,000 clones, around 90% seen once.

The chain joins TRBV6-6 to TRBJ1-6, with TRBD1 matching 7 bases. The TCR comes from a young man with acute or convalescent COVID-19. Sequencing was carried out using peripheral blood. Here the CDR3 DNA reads TGTGCCAGCAGTGACCGGGACAGTTATAATTCACCCCTCCACTTT. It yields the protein CASSDRDSYNSPLHF.